A selection of T cell receptor beta chains follows, all from one sample in a study of a mutant IDH1 vaccine in newly diagnosed glioma. No antigen has been identified for these receptors. The protocol was immunoSEQ multiplex PCR, while the TCRdb copy is restricted to in-frame clones and leaves out a portion. The sample includes 77,000 or so clones, approximately 85% of them seen just once. Sequences were derived from PBMCs, sampled from a glioma patient whose treatment included an IDH1 peptide vaccine. The receptors were sampled from a woman between 50 and 59 years old with glioma. The conserved cysteine and the conserved F or W are not part of the CDR3 here. The D gene is left open where the match is weak.

v_call,j_call,d_call,cdr3_aa
TRBV19,TRBJ1-1,-,ASSAAVDTEAF
TRBV9,TRBJ2-3,TRBD2,ASSTRGRGADTQY
TRBV18,TRBJ1-1,TRBD1,ASSPPSAGGVMNTEAF
TRBV18,TRBJ2-7,TRBD2,ASSPWEGRPEQREQY
TRBV29-1,TRBJ1-2,-,SVGDLSDGYT
TRBV5-8,TRBJ1-2,-,ASSQGTLQGYGYT
TRBV5-1,TRBJ2-7,TRBD1,ASELGQGGYEQY
TRBV5-4,TRBJ2-3,-,ASSLEPSTDTQY
TRBV5-1,TRBJ2-1,TRBD2,ASSSSVAGGPNNEQF
TRBV2,TRBJ2-7,TRBD1,ASSVRTGASEQY
TRBV10-3,TRBJ1-1,-,AISGERGNTEAF
TRBV2,TRBJ1-1,-,ACWTEDTEAF
TRBV19,TRBJ2-1,TRBD2,ASKDSGSSYNEQF
TRBV7-2,TRBJ2-1,-,ASSFSNRRFPYNEQF
TRBV19,TRBJ1-5,TRBD1,ASRGQGSSQPQH
TRBV12-5,TRBJ2-7,-,ASGLVPSYEQY
TRBV5-1,TRBJ2-1,-,ASSFLLQGSYNEQF
TRBV30,TRBJ2-7,TRBD1,ALDPGQGTYEQY
TRBV5-1,TRBJ1-4,-,ASSLAGEGTNEKLF
TRBV5-1,TRBJ1-4,-,ASSSQGTNEKLF
TRBV5-1,TRBJ2-3,TRBD2,ASSLTPGLAGEIDTQY
TRBV18,TRBJ2-7,-,ASSSDTGHFFYEQY
TRBV7-9,TRBJ1-5,-,ASSLGAGPSNQPQH
TRBV28,TRBJ2-7,-,ASSPLRGDEQY
TRBV6-5,TRBJ2-7,TRBD1,ASSRAGGIYEQY
TRBV5-1,TRBJ1-1,-,ASSLGGWNTEAF
TRBV6-1,TRBJ1-2,TRBD1,ASRDRGGSNYGYT
TRBV5-4,TRBJ2-7,TRBD2,ASSASGKSREQY
TRBV5-1,TRBJ1-2,TRBD1,ASSLLAGQSYGYT
TRBV5-5,TRBJ1-3,-,ASSLRGGAGNTIY
TRBV19,TRBJ2-1,-,ASSSGVPNEQF
TRBV28,TRBJ2-6,-,ASSRGHFSGANVLT
TRBV5-1,TRBJ1-1,TRBD1,ASSLGTGGGAEAF
TRBV11-2,TRBJ2-2,-,ASSLGGKGGELF
TRBV21-1,TRBJ2-2,-,ASSKTRGLAGATGELF
TRBV7-9,TRBJ1-2,-,ASSPPTGDPNYGYT
TRBV2,TRBJ1-2,TRBD1,ASIWTGNYGYT
TRBV6-5,TRBJ1-5,TRBD1,ASNPGGAGKPQH
TRBV2,TRBJ2-6,-,ASSEEEVGANVLT
TRBV27,TRBJ2-2,-,ASSLDTGELF
TRBV30,TRBJ1-5,TRBD1,AWRIREGASQPQH
TRBV7-3,TRBJ2-3,TRBD2,ASSQREPDTQY
TRBV28,TRBJ2-7,TRBD2,ASSQAGRPY
TRBV23-1,TRBJ2-1,-,ASSQSITTEIYNEQF
TRBV11-2,TRBJ2-7,TRBD1,ASSLDRTGVPN
TRBV5-1,TRBJ2-3,TRBD2,ASSPGLAGSTDTQY
TRBV12-1,TRBJ1-6,-,ASSFDGTEINSPLH
TRBV28,TRBJ1-2,TRBD1,ASSLEGQGGGYT
TRBV7-9,TRBJ2-1,TRBD2,ASSLFSGRALNEQF
TRBV18,TRBJ2-3,-,ASSPPENIDTQY
TRBV7-9,TRBJ2-1,-,ASSLARQRSYNEQF